This T cell receptor beta chain appears in the sequencing data of a study of T cell responses to AZD1222 COVID-19 vaccine. Whole-study context: Analyses pooled second doses at about 4 or about 12 weeks. Regarding the study as a whole: Clonal diversity may have been underestimated, and the donors were mostly white British, with more females than males. Seropositive AZD1222 recipients at baseline numbered only six or seven.

Profiling relied on immunoSEQ multiplex PCR, and the TCRdb table lists in-frame clones only, not all of them. The table has approximately 79,000 clones, about 88% seen once. Germline assignment: CDR1 SGHNT and CDR2 YYREEE (reference sequence). The CDR3 is made up of 13 amino acids. J was trimmed by 8 bases and V by 6 bases; bases with no gene match: 8. Details on this clone: The antigen remains undetermined.

The sequence came from an adult in good health. The specimen was peripheral blood, collected on day 0 of AZD1222 vaccination. The chain uses TRBV5-4 and TRBJ1-1; 9 bases are shared with TRBD1. The CDR3 loop is CASTRTGVGEAFF. In DNA form, the CDR3 reads TGTGCCAGCACCCGGACAGGGGTCGGGGAAGCTTTCTTT. The full variable domain, its missing parts supplied by reference TRBV5-4 and TRBJ1-1, is ETGVTQSPTHLIKTRGQQVTLRCSSQSGHNTVSWYQQALGQGPQFIFQYYREEENGRGNFPPRFSGLQFPNYSSELNVNALELDDSALYLCASTRTGVGEAFFGQGTRLTVV.